The T cell receptor beta chain under discussion was sequenced for a study of blood T cell repertoires in COVID-19. Study-wide background: Samples of COVID-19 (acute and convalescent) were obtained from the United States, Italy and Spain.

Germline CDR1 reads WSHSY; CDR2 reads SAAADI. The CDR3 consists of 13 residues. V dropped 7 bases and J dropped 2 bases, with 10 bases sitting between them. Sequenced by immunoSEQ multiplex PCR; TCRdb stores in-frame clones only, minus some. The table has tens of thousands of clones, 86% seen once. This chain uses TRBV10-2 with TRBJ2-3; tentative D call: TRBD2 (6 bases). This TCR came from a man between 50 and 59 years old with acute or convalescent COVID-19. Sequencing was carried out using peripheral blood. The CDR3 loop reads CASMAGNTDTQYF. The CDR3 DNA reads as TGCGCCAGCATGGCGGGAAACACAGATACGCAGTATTTT.